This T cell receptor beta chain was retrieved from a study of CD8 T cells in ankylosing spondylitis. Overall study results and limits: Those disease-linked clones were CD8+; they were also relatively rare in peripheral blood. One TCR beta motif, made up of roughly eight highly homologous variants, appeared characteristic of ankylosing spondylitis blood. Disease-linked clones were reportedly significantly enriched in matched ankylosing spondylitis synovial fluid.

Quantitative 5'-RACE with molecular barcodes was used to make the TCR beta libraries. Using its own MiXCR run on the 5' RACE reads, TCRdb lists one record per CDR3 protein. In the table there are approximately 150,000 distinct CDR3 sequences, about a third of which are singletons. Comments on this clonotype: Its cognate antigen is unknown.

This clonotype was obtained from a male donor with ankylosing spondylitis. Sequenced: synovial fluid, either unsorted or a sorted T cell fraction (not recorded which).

For the CDR3, the DNA is TGCAGTGCTAGAGCCCCCCGCTCCTACAATGAGCAGTTCTTC. This codes for CSARAPRSYNEQFF. The V gene is TRBV20-1, the J gene TRBJ2-1; D gene unclear. Trimming took off 1 base at V and 0 bases at J, with 7 bases between the two ends. The CDR3 covers 14 residues. Germline V gene data show CDR1 as DFQATT and CDR2 as SNEGSKA (reference sequence).